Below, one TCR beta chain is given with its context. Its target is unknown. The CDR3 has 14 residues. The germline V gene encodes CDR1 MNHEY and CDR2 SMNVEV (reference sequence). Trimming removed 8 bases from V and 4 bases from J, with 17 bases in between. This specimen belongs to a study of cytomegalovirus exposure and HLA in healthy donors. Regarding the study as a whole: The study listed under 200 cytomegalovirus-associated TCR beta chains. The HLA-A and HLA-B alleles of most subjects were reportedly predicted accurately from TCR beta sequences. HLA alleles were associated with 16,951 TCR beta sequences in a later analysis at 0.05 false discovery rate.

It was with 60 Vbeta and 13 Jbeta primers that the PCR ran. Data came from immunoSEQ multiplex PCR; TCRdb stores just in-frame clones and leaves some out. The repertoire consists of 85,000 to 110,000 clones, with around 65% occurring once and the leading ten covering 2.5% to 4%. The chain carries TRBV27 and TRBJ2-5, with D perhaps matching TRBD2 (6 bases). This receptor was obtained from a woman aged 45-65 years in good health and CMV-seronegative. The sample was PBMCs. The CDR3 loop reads CASSSGTSRETQYF. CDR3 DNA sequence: TGTGCCAGCTCTTCCGGGACTTCGAGAGAGACCCAGTACTTC.